Sequencing of this T cell receptor beta chain was carried out in a study of T cell responses to AZD1222 COVID-19 vaccine. The study's findings and limits: Clonal diversity was possibly underestimated, and white British individuals and females predominated among donors. Every sample of the repertoires postdated the peak T cell response.

The assay was immunoSEQ multiplex PCR, and TCRdb's table has in-frame clones only and misses some. The table includes around 100,000 clones, about 87% detected once. In germline, CDR1 is LNHNV, CDR2 YYDKDF (reference sequence). V lost 5 bases, J lost 3 bases, and 1 base stayed unmatched. This CDR3 spans 14 amino acids. This clone was recorded at least ten times. Its antigen is unknown. The source material was peripheral blood, sampled on day 0 of AZD1222 vaccination. The chain uses TRBV15 and TRBJ2-2; 9 nucleotides match TRBD2. This TCR derives from an adult in good health. In DNA form, the CDR3 reads TGTGCCACCAGCGCGGGAGGGGACACCGGGGAGCTGTTTTTT. Translated: CATSAGGDTGELFF.